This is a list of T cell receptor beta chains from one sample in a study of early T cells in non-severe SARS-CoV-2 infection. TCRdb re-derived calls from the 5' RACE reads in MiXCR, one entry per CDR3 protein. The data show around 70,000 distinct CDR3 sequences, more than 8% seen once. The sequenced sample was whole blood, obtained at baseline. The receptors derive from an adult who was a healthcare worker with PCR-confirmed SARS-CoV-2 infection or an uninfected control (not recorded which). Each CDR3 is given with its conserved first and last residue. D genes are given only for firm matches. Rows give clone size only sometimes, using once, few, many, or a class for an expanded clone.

CASSPNGGSDTQYF	TGTGCCAGCTCACCCAACGGGGGATCAGATACGCAGTATTTT	TRBV18	.	TRBJ2-3	.
CASSVSPRGGFF	TGTGCCAGCAGTGTTTCTCCAAGGGGCGGTTTCTTC	TRBV2	.	TRBJ2-7	.
CASSNQYMEQFF	TGTGCCAGCAGTAATCAGTACATGGAGCAGTTCTTC	TRBV6-2/TRBV6-3	.	TRBJ2-1	.
CASSIPGRGATNEKLFF	TGTGCCAGTAGTATCCCTGGAAGGGGGGCAACTAATGAAAAACTGTTTTTT	TRBV19	.	TRBJ1-4	.
CASSLTEWVNIQYF	TGTGCCAGCAGCTTGACCGAATGGGTAAACATTCAGTACTTC	TRBV5-6	.	TRBJ2-4	.
CSARMGWEVHNEQFF	TGCAGTGCTAGAATGGGGTGGGAGGTCCACAATGAGCAGTTCTTC	TRBV20-1	.	TRBJ2-1	many
CASSSLEGGRYNEQFF	TGTGCCAGCAGTTCCCTTGAGGGAGGCCGCTACAATGAGCAGTTCTTC	TRBV27	.	TRBJ2-1	few
CSASRGNSGNTIYF	TGCAGTGCTAGCAGGGGAAACTCTGGAAACACCATATATTTT	TRBV20-1	.	TRBJ1-3	many
CASSIRAAYGYTF	TGTGCCAGTAGTATACGGGCGGCATATGGCTACACCTTC	TRBV19	.	TRBJ1-2	few
CASSSTSSDWETQYF	TGCGCCAGCAGCTCCACTAGCTCTGACTGGGAGACCCAGTACTTC	TRBV5-1	.	TRBJ2-5	few